A single sample gave rise to the 5 T cell receptor beta chains below, sequenced in a study of cytomegalovirus exposure and HLA in healthy donors. The PCR employed 60 Vbeta primers together with 13 Jbeta primers. Clones were sequenced by immunoSEQ multiplex PCR, and TCRdb holds only the in-frame ones, with some missing. The sample carries under 150,000 clones, approximately 80% recorded once. Source material: PBMCs. Receptors originate from a girl aged 2 to 10 in good health and CMV-seronegative.

CDR3 sequence reads: CASSLAGLAGEHEQYF. DNA for the CDR3: TGTGCCAGCAGCTTAGCCGGACTAGCGGGAGAACACGAGCAGTACTTC. V and J are TRBV13 and TRBJ2-7; 13 nucleotides line up with TRBD2. Germline V gives CDR1 PRHDT, CDR2 FYEKMQ (reference sequence). This CDR3 has 16 amino acids. The junction had 5 bases not matched to a gene; V was cut back by 1 base and J by 5 bases.

The chain employs TRBV27 and TRBJ1-1; D is undetermined. CDR1 and CDR2 (germline): MNHEY, SMNVEV (reference sequence). This CDR3 is built from 13 residues. V gave up 5 bases and J gave up 0 bases, with 7 bases separating them. The CDR3 nucleotides are TGTGCCAGCAGTCCATCAGTGAACACTGAAGCTTTCTTT. Protein sequence: CASSPSVNTEAFF.

J is TRBJ2-1 and V is TRBV6-1; TRBD2 agrees at 9 bases. J gave up 4 bases and V 0 bases, and 4 bases lay outside the gene matches. CDR3 length: 16 amino acids. Germline CDR1 is MNHNS and CDR2 is SASEGT. The CDR3 bases are TGTGCCAGCAGTGAAGCTAGCGGGAGTGGTTACAATGAGCAGTTCTTC. Translation: CASSEASGSGYNEQFF.

The chain has TRBV9 and TRBJ2-5; 8 bases map to TRBD2. J lost 5 bases, V lost 0 bases, and 12 bases had no gene match. There are 17 residues in the CDR3. Germline assignment: CDR1 SGDLS and CDR2 YYNGEE. The CDR3 DNA follows: TGTGCCAGCAGCGTAGGGCTAGCGGGCCAAAGGCGGGAGACCCAGTACTTC. It codes for CASSVGLAGQRRETQYF.

The chain employs TRBV11-3 and TRBJ2-5; 11 bases fit TRBD2. Germline CDR1 reads SGHNT; CDR2 reads YENEEA. Trimming removed 1 base from V and 4 bases from J; junction bases left unmatched: 11. The CDR3 consists of 18 residues. CDR3 in DNA: TGTGCCAGCAGCTTAGGGGGACTAGCGGCTCCCTCCCCAGAGACCCAGTACTTC. This translates into CASSLGGLAAPSPETQYF.